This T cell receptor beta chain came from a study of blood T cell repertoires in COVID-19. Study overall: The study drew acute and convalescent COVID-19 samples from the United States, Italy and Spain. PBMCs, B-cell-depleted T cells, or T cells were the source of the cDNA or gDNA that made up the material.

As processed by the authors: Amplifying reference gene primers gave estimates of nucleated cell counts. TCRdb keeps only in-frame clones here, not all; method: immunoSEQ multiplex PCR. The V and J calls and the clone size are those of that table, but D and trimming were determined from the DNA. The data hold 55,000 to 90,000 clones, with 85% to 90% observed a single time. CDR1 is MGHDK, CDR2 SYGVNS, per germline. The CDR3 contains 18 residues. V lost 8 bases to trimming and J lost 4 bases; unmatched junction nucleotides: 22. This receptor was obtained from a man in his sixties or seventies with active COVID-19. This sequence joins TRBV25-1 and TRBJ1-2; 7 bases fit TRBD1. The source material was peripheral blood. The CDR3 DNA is TGTGCCAGCCAGGGGGATCGGGACGGCCGGATCGGGCCCTATGGCTACACCTTC. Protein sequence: CASQGDRDGRIGPYGYTF.